The T cell receptor (beta chain) under discussion was sequenced for a study of blood T cells in healthy people across ages. Sample-barcoded 5' priming and a J-beta primer mix drove a second PCR of roughly 7 to 11 cycles. TCRdb recomputed calls from the 5' RACE reads with MiXCR, one row per CDR3 protein. The table shows about 1.5 million distinct CDR3 sequences, with less than 45% occurring only once. This CDR3 region has 13 residues. Germline lookup yields CDR1 LNHDA and CDR2 SQIVND (reference sequence). The V and J ends lost 2 bases and 1 base respectively, with 5 bases between them. Study-wide points: Naive and antigen-experienced cells were not separated, limiting conclusive comparison. Older age went with lower TCR beta diversity per million T cells, in a roughly linear way.

In this sample, this clonotype turned up once. Its specificity is not known. This chain uses TRBV19 with TRBJ1-1; D is uncertain. The source material was blood. The TCR originated in a woman between 18 and 29 years old in good health. The CDR3 DNA is TGTGCCAGTAGTATACCTGAGAACACTGAAGCTTTCTTT. Amino acid sequence: CASSIPENTEAFF.